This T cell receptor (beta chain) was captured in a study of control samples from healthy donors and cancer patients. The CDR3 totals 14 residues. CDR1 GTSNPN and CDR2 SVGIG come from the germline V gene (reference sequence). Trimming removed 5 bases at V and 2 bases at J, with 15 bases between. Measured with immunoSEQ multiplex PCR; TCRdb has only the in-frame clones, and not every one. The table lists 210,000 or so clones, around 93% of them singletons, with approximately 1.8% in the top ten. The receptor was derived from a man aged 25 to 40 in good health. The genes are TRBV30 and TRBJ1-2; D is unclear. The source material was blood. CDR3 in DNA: TGTGCCTGGGGCAGAACGCCGACAAACTATGGCTACACCTTC. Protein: CAWGRTPTNYGYTF.